Shown below are 24 T cell receptor beta chains from a single sample sequenced in a study of blood T cell repertoires in COVID-19. The data were produced by immunoSEQ multiplex PCR, yet TCRdb's version contains in-frame clones alone and is incomplete. This table holds around 120,000 clones, around four fifths found once. Sequenced sample: peripheral blood. All receptors derive from a man aged 40-49 years with active or convalescent COVID-19.

The chain has TRBV7-2 and TRBJ2-2, with a tentative D call TRBD1 (5 bases). The CDR3 is 16 amino acids. CDR1 and CDR2 (germline): SGHTA, FQGNSA. Between the trimmed V and J ends, which lost 3 bases and 0 bases, there was a span of 11 bases. Here the CDR3 DNA reads TGTGCCAGCAGCTTCAGGACACTCGCGAACACCGGGGAGCTGTTTTTT. Translation gives CASSFRTLANTGELFF. The variable domain in full, completed from reference TRBV7-2 and TRBJ2-2, reads GAGVSQSPSNKVTEKGKDVELRCDPISGHTALYWYRQSLGQGLEFLIYFQGNSAPDKSGLPSDRFSAERTGGSVSTLTIQRTQQEDSAVYLCASSFRTLANTGELFFGEGSRLTVL.

This clone was observed once. V and J are TRBV6-2 or TRBV6-3 and TRBJ1-1; 7 bases map to TRBD1. This CDR3 has 13 residues. Trimming at V came to 2 bases and at J to 12 bases, leaving 9 bases not matched to a gene. Per germline, CDR1 MNHEY and CDR2 SVGEGT. CDR3: CASSYPQTRGSFF. Here the CDR3 DNA reads TGTGCCAGCAGTTACCCACAAACCAGGGGGTCTTTCTTT.

The V and J genes are TRBV4-2 and TRBJ2-7, with 7 bases identical to TRBD2. Germline V gives CDR1 LGHNA, CDR2 YNFKEQ. Trimming at V came to 0 bases and at J to 0 bases, leaving 8 bases not matched to a gene. CDR3 size: 17 residues. CDR3 sequence reads: CASSQDGSGAGSYEQYF. DNA of the CDR3: TGTGCCAGCAGCCAAGACGGCAGCGGGGCAGGCTCCTACGAGCAGTACTTC.

The chain is built from TRBV24-1 and TRBJ2-1, with a possible D match to TRBD1 (6 bases). From germline, CDR1 is KGHDR and CDR2 SFDVKD. The CDR3 sequence is 16 residues long. V was pared by 7 bases and J by 5 bases, with 20 bases between. DNA for the CDR3: TGTGCCACCAGCGGAAGGGTGGGACAAGGAAACAATGAGCAGTTCTTC. As protein: CATSGRVGQGNNEQFF.

The gene calls are TRBV18 and TRBJ2-7; TRBD2 matches 12 bases. Germline values: CDR1 KGHSH, CDR2 LQKENI. The CDR3 is 18 residues long. J gave up 5 bases and V 2 bases, and 13 bases lay outside the gene matches. The CDR3 region has the DNA TGTGCCAGCTCACCAGCGGACACTAGCGGGGGGCTTGGGGACGAGCAGTACTTC. Translated, it gives CASSPADTSGGLGDEQYF.

The chain employs TRBV7-2 and TRBJ2-5, with D perhaps matching TRBD1 (6 bases). This CDR3 region has 13 residues. The V end was cut by 5 bases, the J end by 1 base, with 8 bases between. CDR1 and CDR2 (germline): SGHTA, FQGNSA. Here the CDR3 reads CASSRDIQETQYF. In DNA, the CDR3 is TGTGCCAGCAGCAGGGACATCCAAGAGACCCAGTACTTC.

The J gene is TRBJ2-7, the V gene TRBV18, with 9 nucleotides matching TRBD1. V gave up 0 bases and J gave up 9 bases; unmatched junction bases: 6. This CDR3 is built from 14 residues. Germline V gives CDR1 KGHSH, CDR2 LQKENI. CDR3 region: CASSPPGQGIAQYF. The CDR3 DNA reads as TGTGCCAGCTCACCACCGGGACAGGGTATCGCGCAGTACTTC.

V usage is TRBV19 and J usage is TRBJ2-4, with unresolved D. Germline V gene lookup returns CDR1 LNHDA and CDR2 SQIVND (reference sequence). The V end was cut by 5 bases, the J end by 0 bases, with 11 bases between. CDR3 length equals 15 residues. Here the CDR3 DNA reads TGTGCCAGTAGTCTCTCGTTTAAAGCCAAAAACATTCAGTACTTC. Protein sequence: CASSLSFKAKNIQYF. Based on the CDR3 plus reference TRBV19 and TRBJ2-4, the full variable domain is DGGITQSPKYLFRKEGQNVTLSCEQNLNHDAMYWYRQDPGQGLRLIYYSQIVNDFQKGDIAEGYSVSREKKESFPLTVTSAQKNPTAFYLCASSLSFKAKNIQYFGAGTRLSVL.

This sequence joins TRBV5-1 and TRBJ1-6, with D possibly TRBD1 on 6 matching bases. Germline loops: CDR1 SGHRS, CDR2 YFSETQ. V dropped 0 bases and J dropped 3 bases, with 13 bases sitting between them. The CDR3 is made up of 17 amino acids. The CDR3 spells CASSLGSGAGYNSPLHF. The CDR3 DNA reads as TGCGCCAGCAGCTTGGGTTCAGGGGCCGGCTATAATTCACCCCTCCACTTT.

The V call is TRBV12-3 or TRBV12-4, the J call TRBJ2-5; possible D gene TRBD1, 5 bases. The V gene lost 7 bases and the J gene lost 5 bases, with 14 bases spanning the gap. This CDR3 spans 13 amino acids. The CDR3 loop is CASTPPGRETQYF. The CDR3 nucleotides are TGTGCCAGCACCCCTCCAGGGCGGGAGACCCAGTACTTC.

This rearrangement joins TRBV7-2 to TRBJ2-6, with D possibly TRBD1 on 6 matching bases. Germline V lookup: CDR1 SGHTA, CDR2 FQGNSA. The CDR3 consists of 15 residues. The germline V and J ends were trimmed by 5 bases and 2 bases, with 10 bases remaining between them. The CDR3 sequence is CASSHRDTGANVLTF. Here the CDR3 DNA reads TGTGCCAGCAGCCACAGGGACACTGGGGCCAACGTCCTGACTTTC.

In this sample, this clone turned up once. This rearrangement joins TRBV9 to TRBJ2-2; 9 bases fit TRBD2. The trim removed 0 bases at V and 2 bases at J, leaving 5 bases unmatched. The CDR3 has 17 amino acids. Per the germline V gene, CDR1 is SGDLS and CDR2 is YYNGEE. For the CDR3, the DNA is TGTGCCAGCAGCGTAGGCGGCGGGGGGGTAAACACCGGGGAGCTGTTTTTT. This codes for CASSVGGGGVNTGELFF.

This clone has only a few counts. The chain has TRBV27 and TRBJ2-6; 9 bases map to TRBD1. Germline V CDR1 and CDR2: MNHEY, SMNVEV (reference sequence). This CDR3 spans 18 amino acids. V was pared by 6 bases and J by 0 bases, with 9 bases of the junction left unmatched. The DNA of the CDR3 is TGTGCCAGCAGAGTCGGACAGGGGCAACTCTCTGGGGCCAACGTCCTGACTTTC. Translation gives CASRVGQGQLSGANVLTF.

In this sample, this clone turned up once. V usage is TRBV6-5 and J usage is TRBJ1-5; TRBD1 aligns across 7 bases. The CDR3 contains 16 residues. The germline gives CDR1 MNHEY, CDR2 SVGAGI. V dropped 0 bases and J dropped 1; count of bases not matched to a gene: 3. The DNA for the CDR3 is TGTGCCAGCAGTTACTCGAACAGGGGAAGCAATCAGCCCCAGCATTTT. Encoded protein: CASSYSNRGSNQPQHF.

The chain employs TRBV6-6 and TRBJ2-7; D unresolved. Deletions cut 2 bases from V and 0 bases from J, with 11 bases between. Germline CDR1 MNHNY, CDR2 SVGAGI (reference sequence). This CDR3 region has 15 residues. In DNA form, the CDR3 reads TGTGCCAGCAGTTACGGGCAGGCACACTCCTACGAGCAGTACTTC. This sequence encodes CASSYGQAHSYEQYF.

This chain links TRBV5-4 with TRBJ1-2; D gene ambiguous. CDR1 and CDR2 (germline): SGHNT, YYREEE (reference sequence). The CDR3 is 12 amino acids. V lost 0 bases, J lost 11 bases, and 11 bases lay in between. The CDR3 here is CASSLDSLGYTF. CDR3 coding DNA: TGTGCCAGCAGCTTGGACAGCTTGGGTTACACCTTC.

The chain links TRBV24-1 to TRBJ2-2; 7 positions agree with TRBD1. The CDR3 runs 14 residues. The germline V gene has CDR1 KGHDR and CDR2 SFDVKD. Germline trimming cut 2 bases from V and 5 bases from J; bases unmatched to any gene: 1. CDR3 bases: TGTGCCACCAGTGATTCCAGGGGGACCGGGGAGCTGTTTTTT. This translates into CATSDSRGTGELFF.

The chain joins TRBV5-1 to TRBJ2-7; no definite D call. CDR1 and CDR2 from the germline V gene are SGHRS and YFSETQ. The V and J ends lost 2 bases and 4 bases respectively, with 10 bases between them. The CDR3 covers 13 residues. The CDR3 protein is CASSFTVLYEQYF. The CDR3 region has the DNA TGCGCCAGCAGCTTTACAGTGTTATACGAGCAGTACTTC.

The CDR3 sequence is CASSLAGQVSNQPQHF. CDR3 DNA: TGTGCCAGCAGCTTAGCCGGACAGGTCAGCAATCAGCCCCAGCATTTT. This chain joins TRBV11-2 and TRBJ1-5, with 7 bases that match TRBD1. The CDR3 spans 16 residues. CDR1 and CDR2 (germline): SGHAT, FQNNGV. Trimming cost V 1 base and J 1 base; bases outside gene matches: 4.

A single count supports this clone. This chain links TRBV10-1 with TRBJ2-7; 8 nucleotides agree with TRBD1. The junction had 13 bases not matched to a gene; V was cut back by 4 bases and J by 5 bases. Germline V gene sequence: CDR1 WNHNN, CDR2 SYGVQD (reference sequence). This CDR3 has 16 amino acids. In DNA, the CDR3 is TGCGCCAGCAGTGGAAGTTCAGGGGGCAGTTTTGACGAGCAGTACTTC. Protein: CASSGSSGGSFDEQYF.

V gene TRBV6-6 combines with J gene TRBJ2-7; D perhaps matches TRBD1 (6 bases). The V gene's germline CDR1 is MNHNY and CDR2 SVGAGI (reference sequence). The V end lost 6 bases, the J end lost 3 bases, and 15 bases lay between the germline ends. The CDR3 length is 14 residues. CDR3 region: CASRARDTLYEQYF. CDR3 bases: TGTGCCAGCAGGGCTCGGGACACCCTCTACGAGCAGTACTTC.

CDR3 sequence reads: CASSRASGDEQYF. The CDR3, as DNA: TGTGCCAGCAGCAGGGCTTCCGGGGACGAGCAGTACTTC. The chain carries TRBV5-4 and TRBJ2-7; the D gene is possibly TRBD2 (5 bases). The CDR3 has 13 residues. Germline V lookup: CDR1 SGHNT, CDR2 YYREEE (reference sequence). The V end was cut by 4 bases, the J end by 5 bases, with 13 bases between.

This clone was recorded a few times. This chain connects TRBV10-3 to TRBJ1-1, with D possibly TRBD1 on 6 matching bases. CDR3 size: 14 residues. Germline-derived CDR1 and CDR2 are ENHRY and SYGVKD. The V end lost 2 bases, the J end lost 2 bases, and 9 bases lay between the germline ends. The CDR3 here is CAISERTDNTEAFF. The CDR3 DNA sequence: TGTGCCATCAGTGAGAGGACAGACAACACTGAAGCTTTCTTT.

V is TRBV3-1 (or the pseudogene TRBV3-2) and J is TRBJ2-5; 8 nucleotides line up with TRBD1. V lost 4 bases, J lost 4 bases, and 5 bases stayed unmatched. Germline assignment: CDR1 LGHDT and CDR2 YNNKEL (reference sequence). This CDR3 has 14 residues. CDR3 protein: CASSPRTGRETQYF. In DNA form, the CDR3 reads TGTGCCAGCAGCCCCAGGACAGGGCGAGAGACCCAGTACTTC.